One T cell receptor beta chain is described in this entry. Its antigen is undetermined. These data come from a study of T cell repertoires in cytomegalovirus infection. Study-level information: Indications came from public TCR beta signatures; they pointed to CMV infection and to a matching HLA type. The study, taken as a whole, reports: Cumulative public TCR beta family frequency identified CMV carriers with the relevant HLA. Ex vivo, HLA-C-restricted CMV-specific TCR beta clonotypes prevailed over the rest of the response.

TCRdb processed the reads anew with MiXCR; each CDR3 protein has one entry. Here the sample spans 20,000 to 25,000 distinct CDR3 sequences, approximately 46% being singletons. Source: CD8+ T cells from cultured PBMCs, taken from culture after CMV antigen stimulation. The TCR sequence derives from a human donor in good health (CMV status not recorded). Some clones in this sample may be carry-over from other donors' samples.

CDR3 in DNA: TGTGCCAGCAGTTTAGTCGGATTGAACACTGAAGCTTTCTTT. Its translation is CASSLVGLNTEAFF. V gene TRBV27 combines with J gene TRBJ1-1; D unresolved. The CDR3 has 14 residues. Germline loops: CDR1 MNHEY, CDR2 SMNVEV (reference sequence). Trimming removed 2 bases at V and 0 bases at J, with 7 bases between.